This T cell receptor beta chain was captured in a study of T-cell reconstitution after alpha-beta-depleted transplantation in children. General observations from the study: The origin of alpha-beta T cells about two months after transplant was reportedly several hundred expanded graft clones. High day-60 TCRbeta diversity in some patients came from surviving recipient T cells and thymic progenitors. A year had passed since transplant, and T-cell counts and diversity by then came mostly from newly produced T cells.

Unique molecular identifiers were used to barcode this TCRbeta library. TCRdb re-derived calls from the PCR reads in MiXCR, one entry per CDR3 protein. Among around 580,000 distinct CDR3 sequences, 23% were seen once, and the ten largest hold 12% to 15%. This clonotype was detected only once. What it recognizes is unknown. This TCR was recovered from a boy in the first two years of life who had a stem cell transplant for acute myeloid leukemia, so the T cells may come from the graft donor. This specimen was PBMCs, mostly from graft donor cells, taken 360 days after TCRalphabeta/CD19-depleted stem cell transplant.

The CDR3 DNA is TGTGCCAGCAGCTTAGTGGCCAGGGGCTCTGAAGCTTTCTTT. Protein sequence: CASSLVARGSEAFF. The rearrangement links TRBV11-2 to TRBJ1-1; the D gene is possibly TRBD1 (6 bases). V lost 1 base, J lost 6 bases, and 12 bases lay in between. The CDR3 covers 14 residues. Germline assignment: CDR1 SGHAT and CDR2 FQNNGV.